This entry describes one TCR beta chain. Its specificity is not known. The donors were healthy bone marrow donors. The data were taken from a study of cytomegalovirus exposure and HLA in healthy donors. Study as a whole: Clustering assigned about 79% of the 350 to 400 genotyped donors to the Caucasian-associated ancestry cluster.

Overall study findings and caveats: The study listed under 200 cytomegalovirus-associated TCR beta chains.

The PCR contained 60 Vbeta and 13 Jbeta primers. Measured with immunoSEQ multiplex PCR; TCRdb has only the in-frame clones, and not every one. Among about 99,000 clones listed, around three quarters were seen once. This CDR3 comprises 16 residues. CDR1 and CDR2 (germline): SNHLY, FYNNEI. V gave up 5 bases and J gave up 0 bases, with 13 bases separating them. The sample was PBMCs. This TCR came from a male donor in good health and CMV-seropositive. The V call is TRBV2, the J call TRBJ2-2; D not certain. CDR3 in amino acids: CASSSPIAANTGELFF. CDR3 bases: TGTGCCAGCAGTTCGCCAATTGCGGCGAACACCGGGGAGCTGTTTTTT.